These 29 T cell receptor beta chains were sequenced from one sample in a study of blood T cell repertoires in COVID-19. Assay used: immunoSEQ multiplex PCR; TCRdb lists only in-frame clones, some missing. The sample lists approximately 300,000 clones, about nine tenths occurring once. The source material was peripheral blood. The receptor set was obtained from a woman between 25 and 40 years old with COVID-19, enrolled during active disease.

The chain joins TRBV2 to TRBJ1-6; tentative D call: TRBD1 (5 bases). The V gene's germline CDR1 is SNHLY and CDR2 FYNNEI. V was trimmed by 2 bases and J by 1 base, leaving 9 bases between them. The CDR3 extends over 16 amino acids. CDR3 coding DNA: TGTGCCAGCAGTGAATGGGGGGTTTCCTATAATTCACCCCTCCACTTT. Its translation: CASSEWGVSYNSPLHF.

The genes are TRBV6-6 and TRBJ2-3; the match to TRBD2 covers 10 bases. The CDR3 length is 15 residues. Per germline, CDR1 MNHNY and CDR2 SVGAGI (reference sequence). V dropped 7 bases and J dropped 1; count of bases not matched to a gene: 5. The CDR3 nucleotides read TGTGCCAGCAACTATCTAGCGGGAGGCACAGATACGCAGTATTTT. This sequence encodes CASNYLAGGTDTQYF.

The chain recombines TRBV21-1 with TRBJ2-7; the table's D gene call, TRBD2, was not cross checked with the DNA. TRBV21-1 is a pseudogene. This CDR3 has 19 residues. Here the CDR3 DNA reads TGTGCCAGCAGCACTGCGGGACTAGCGGAGCCCAGGGACTTCTACGAGCAGTACTTC. Protein product: CASSTAGLAEPRDFYEQYF.

This sequence joins TRBV7-8 and TRBJ2-2; D possibly corresponds to TRBD2 (6 bases). Germline V CDR1 and CDR2: SGHVS, FQNEAQ. The CDR3 runs to 15 residues. Trimming took off 2 bases at V and 2 bases at J, with 9 bases between the two ends. In DNA form, the CDR3 reads TGTGCCAGCAGCTTATACGGGAGCAACACCGGGGAGCTGTTTTTT. Its translation is CASSLYGSNTGELFF. Combining the CDR3 with reference TRBV7-8 and TRBJ2-2 gives the whole variable domain GAGVSQSPRYKVAKRGQDVALRCDPISGHVSLFWYQQALGQGPEFLTYFQNEAQLDKSGLPSDRFFAERPEGSVSTLKIQRTQQEDSAVYLCASSLYGSNTGELFFGEGSRLTVL.

The rearrangement joins TRBV9 to TRBJ1-4, with 7 bases identical to TRBD1. Unmatched junction bases numbered 3, after V lost 2 bases and J lost 5 bases. CDR3 length: 14 residues. Germline V CDR1 and CDR2: SGDLS, YYNGEE. Here the CDR3 reads CASSVPGQNEKLFF. DNA of the CDR3: TGTGCCAGCAGCGTCCCGGGACAGAATGAAAAACTGTTTTTT.

This rearrangement joins TRBV29-1 to TRBJ2-7; 14 bases are shared with TRBD2. Germline CDR1 reads SQVTM; CDR2 reads ANQGSEA. The V gene end was trimmed by 6 bases and the J gene end by 1 base; junction bases not matched to a gene: 5. This CDR3 region has 15 residues. The CDR3 coding sequence is TGCAGCGTAGGGACTAGCGGGAGAAGATCCTACGAGCAGTACTTC. This codes for CSVGTSGRRSYEQYF.

This rearrangement joins TRBV4-3 to TRBJ1-2; no definite D call. The CDR3 loop spans 13 amino acids. V was pared by 0 bases and J by 4 bases, with 6 bases between. Per the germline V gene, CDR1 is LGHNA and CDR2 is YSLEER. CDR3 sequence: CASSQDYGYGYTF. The CDR3 nucleotides read TGCGCCAGCAGCCAAGACTACGGCTATGGCTACACCTTC.

V is TRBV3-1 (or the pseudogene TRBV3-2) and J is TRBJ2-6, with unresolved D. V was pared by 7 bases and J by 4 bases, with 11 bases between. This CDR3 is 14 amino acids long. Per the germline V gene, CDR1 is LGHDT and CDR2 is YNNKEL (reference sequence). The CDR3 DNA is TGTGCCAGCACCCGAAGAGGAGGGGCCAACGTCCTGACTTTC. Translated: CASTRRGGANVLTF.

This clone was seen more than once but under ten times. This rearrangement joins TRBV5-4 to TRBJ1-1; 9 bases agree with TRBD1. Germline CDR1 and CDR2: SGHNT and YYREEE (reference sequence). V shed 9 bases, J shed 4 bases, and the junction held 7 bases outside the gene matches. The CDR3 loop spans 13 amino acids. CDR3 in amino acids: CATATGGTTEAFF. In DNA form, the CDR3 reads TGTGCCACCGCGACAGGGGGGACCACTGAAGCTTTCTTT.

This chain links TRBV4-1 with TRBJ1-2; D uncertain. Germline V gene data show CDR1 as MGHRA and CDR2 as YSYEKL. Trimming took off 1 base at V and 4 bases at J, with 13 bases between the two ends. The CDR3 is 15 residues long. CDR3 nucleotides: TGCGCCAGCAGCCAAGGGGAGCCGGGGTTCTATGGCTACACCTTC. This gives the protein CASSQGEPGFYGYTF.

The gene calls are TRBV9 and TRBJ2-5; possible D gene TRBD1, 5 bases. The CDR3 has 13 residues. CDR1 and CDR2 from the germline V gene are SGDLS and YYNGEE. V lost 0 bases to trimming and J lost 4 bases, with 7 bases between them. CDR3 DNA: TGTGCCAGCAGCGTAGGAAGGGGAGAGACCCAGTACTTC. Amino acids: CASSVGRGETQYF.

The chain employs TRBV29-1 and TRBJ2-7; 8 nucleotides match TRBD2. Germline CDR1 SQVTM, CDR2 ANQGSEA. V lost 4 bases to trimming and J lost 6 bases; unmatched junction nucleotides: 8. This CDR3 comprises 13 residues. Here the CDR3 DNA reads TGCAGCGTTGGCACGTCTAGCGGGTTCGAGCAGTACTTC. The encoded protein is CSVGTSSGFEQYF.

The chain employs TRBV15 and TRBJ1-5, with TRBD1 matching over 9 bases. The CDR3 length is 15 residues. CDR1 is LNHNV and CDR2 is YYDKDF in the germline V gene (reference sequence). V shed 0 bases, J shed 6 bases, and the junction held 3 bases outside the gene matches. The CDR3 nucleotides are TGTGCCACCAGCAGAGATAGGACAGGGGTTCAGCCCCAGCATTTT. The encoded protein is CATSRDRTGVQPQHF.

The rearrangement joins TRBV9 to TRBJ2-5, with 7 bases fitting TRBD1. The CDR3 length is 15 residues. V lost 4 bases, J lost 0 bases, and 6 bases stayed unmatched. The germline CDR1 and CDR2 sequences are SGDLS and YYNGEE. The DNA for the CDR3 is TGTGCCAGCAGCCCGGGGACAGTAAACCAAGAGACCCAGTACTTC. Translation: CASSPGTVNQETQYF.

The chain couples TRBV7-3 to TRBJ2-3; 9 bases are shared with TRBD2. From germline, CDR1 is SGHTA and CDR2 FQGTGA. Losses at the gene ends were 5 bases for V and 5 bases for J; bases not matched to a gene: 14. This CDR3 region has 17 residues. CDR3 DNA: TGTGCCAGCAGCCCAACTGGGGTAGCGGGAGAGGGAGATACGCAGTATTTT. Translating it yields CASSPTGVAGEGDTQYF. The variable domain in full, completed from reference TRBV7-3 and TRBJ2-3, reads GAGVSQTPSNKVTEKGKYVELRCDPISGHTALYWYRQSLGQGPEFLIYFQGTGAADDSGLPNDRFFAVRPEGSVSTLKIQRTERGDSAVYLCASSPTGVAGEGDTQYFGPGTRLTVL.

This chain uses TRBV10-3 with TRBJ2-1, with 8 bases identical to TRBD1. CDR3 size: 15 residues. CDR1 is ENHRY and CDR2 is SYGVKD in the germline V gene. Unmatched junction bases numbered 10, after V lost 2 bases and J lost 10 bases. The CDR3 DNA follows: TGTGCCATCAGTGAGCCGGGCCAGGGGGCTTGGGAGCAGTTCTTC. Protein: CAISEPGQGAWEQFF.

The rearrangement links TRBV5-1 to TRBJ2-1; TRBD1 agrees at 8 bases. Germline V lookup: CDR1 SGHRS, CDR2 YFSETQ. This CDR3 has 16 amino acids. Trimming at V came to 4 bases and at J to 5 bases, leaving 11 bases not matched to a gene. CDR3 in amino acids: CASSPIGQGGNNEQFF. CDR3 DNA: TGCGCCAGCAGCCCTATCGGACAGGGAGGAAACAATGAGCAGTTCTTC.

The chain recombines TRBV7-8 with TRBJ1-3; D is unclear. The V and J ends lost 5 bases and 1 base respectively, with 9 bases between them. Germline V gene data show CDR1 as SGHVS and CDR2 as FQNEAQ. The CDR3 has 14 amino acids. CDR3 nucleotides: TGTGCCAGCAGCGCCCAGAGGTCTGGAAACACCATATATTTT. Its translation: CASSAQRSGNTIYF.

This chain links TRBV6-1 with TRBJ1-5; no clear D gene. V lost 2 bases to trimming and J lost 0 bases, with 5 bases between them. The germline CDR1 and CDR2 sequences are MNHNS and SASEGT. This CDR3 spans 14 amino acids. CDR3 residues: CASSETHSNQPQHF. Here the CDR3 DNA reads TGTGCCAGCAGTGAAACACATAGCAATCAGCCCCAGCATTTT.

The chain is built from TRBV19 and TRBJ2-6; D gene uncertain. Germline V gene lookup returns CDR1 LNHDA and CDR2 SQIVND (reference sequence). This CDR3 is 15 amino acids long. V was cut by 5 bases and J by 0 bases, with 8 bases left in between. The CDR3 DNA sequence: TGTGCCAGTAGTCCCGTTCGCTCTGGGGCCAACGTCCTGACTTTC. Residues: CASSPVRSGANVLTF. Combining the CDR3 with reference TRBV19 and TRBJ2-6 gives the whole variable domain DGGITQSPKYLFRKEGQNVTLSCEQNLNHDAMYWYRQDPGQGLRLIYYSQIVNDFQKGDIAEGYSVSREKKESFPLTVTSAQKNPTAFYLCASSPVRSGANVLTFGAGSRLTVL.

The chain has TRBV2 and TRBJ2-7, with a possible D match to TRBD2 (6 bases). There are 13 residues in the CDR3. Germline CDR1 and CDR2: SNHLY and FYNNEI. Trimming pared 8 bases from V and 3 bases from J, leaving 14 bases between. CDR3 DNA sequence: TGTGCCAGCGGGCCGGGACTTATCTACGAGCAGTACTTC. Encoded protein: CASGPGLIYEQYF.

This sequence joins TRBV5-5 and TRBJ2-7, with D perhaps TRBD2 (7 bases). Trimming removed 4 bases from V and 2 bases from J, with 16 bases in between. CDR1 SGHKS and CDR2 YYEKEE come from the germline V gene (reference sequence). The CDR3 spans 15 residues. The CDR3 DNA reads as TGTGCCAGCAGCCCTGCGGGGGCTGTAGCCTACGAGCAGTACTTC. Its protein is CASSPAGAVAYEQYF.

This clone was picked up a small number of times. The J gene is TRBJ1-2, the V gene TRBV5-1, with 7 bases aligning to TRBD1. The germline CDR1 and CDR2 sequences are SGHRS and YFSETQ. This CDR3 comprises 14 residues. V gave up 3 bases and J gave up 4 bases; unmatched junction bases: 6. The CDR3 spells CASSSTGATYGYTF. DNA of the CDR3: TGCGCCAGCAGCTCAACAGGGGCCACCTATGGCTACACCTTC.

This clone was picked up one time. This CDR3 is CASSLSGTGLYEQYF. The DNA for the CDR3 is TGTGCCAGCAGCTTATCCGGGACAGGGCTCTACGAGCAGTACTTC. The rearrangement uses TRBV7-2 and TRBJ2-7; 9 nucleotides match TRBD1. The germline V gene has CDR1 SGHTA and CDR2 FQGNSA. The length of the CDR3 is 15 residues. The trim removed 2 bases at V and 3 bases at J, leaving 5 bases unmatched.

The chain links TRBV25-1 to TRBJ1-4; D possibly corresponds to TRBD1 (6 bases). This CDR3 contains 16 residues. V lost 1 base, J lost 4 bases, and 13 bases lay in between. The germline V gene encodes CDR1 MGHDK and CDR2 SYGVNS. The CDR3 sequence: CASSESSTGFNEKLFF. Here the CDR3 DNA reads TGTGCCAGCAGTGAATCATCGACAGGATTTAATGAAAAACTGTTTTTT.

The chain joins TRBV29-1 to TRBJ2-7; 8 nucleotides match TRBD2. CDR1 SQVTM and CDR2 ANQGSEA come from the germline V gene. V dropped 0 bases and J dropped 10; count of bases not matched to a gene: 2. CDR3 length: 11 residues. CDR3 nucleotides: TGCAGCGTTGAAGAACGGGGGGGACAGTACTTC. Its translation: CSVEERGGQYF.

As DNA, the CDR3 is TGTGCCAGCAGGGTGACGGATGAGCAGTTCTTC. Residues: CASRVTDEQFF. This chain joins TRBV19 and TRBJ2-1, with a possible D match to TRBD1 (5 bases). The length of the CDR3 is 11 residues. Germline CDR1 is LNHDA and CDR2 is SQIVND (reference sequence). The V gene lost 9 bases and the J gene lost 8 bases, with 11 bases spanning the gap. Complete variable domain (other parts from reference TRBV19 and TRBJ2-1): DGGITQSPKYLFRKEGQNVTLSCEQNLNHDAMYWYRQDPGQGLRLIYYSQIVNDFQKGDIAEGYSVSREKKESFPLTVTSAQKNPTAFYLCASRVTDEQFFGPGTRLTVL.

This clone has just a few counts. V gene TRBV25-1 combines with J gene TRBJ2-2; D is undetermined. The V gene lost 6 bases and the J gene lost 1 base, with 3 bases spanning the gap. The germline gives CDR1 MGHDK, CDR2 SYGVNS. The CDR3 spans 12 residues. Here the CDR3 DNA reads TGTGCCAGCAGCAGGAACACCGGGGAGCTGTTTTTT. Translation: CASSRNTGELFF.

This chain uses TRBV6-5 with TRBJ1-2, with 8 bases fitting TRBD1. V lost 0 bases and J lost 4; bases outside the gene matches: 4. The germline V gene has CDR1 MNHEY and CDR2 SVGAGI. The length of the CDR3 is 15 residues. The CDR3 DNA follows: TGTGCCAGCAGTTACTCGAGGCAGGGGGCCTATGGCTACACCTTC. Residues: CASSYSRQGAYGYTF.